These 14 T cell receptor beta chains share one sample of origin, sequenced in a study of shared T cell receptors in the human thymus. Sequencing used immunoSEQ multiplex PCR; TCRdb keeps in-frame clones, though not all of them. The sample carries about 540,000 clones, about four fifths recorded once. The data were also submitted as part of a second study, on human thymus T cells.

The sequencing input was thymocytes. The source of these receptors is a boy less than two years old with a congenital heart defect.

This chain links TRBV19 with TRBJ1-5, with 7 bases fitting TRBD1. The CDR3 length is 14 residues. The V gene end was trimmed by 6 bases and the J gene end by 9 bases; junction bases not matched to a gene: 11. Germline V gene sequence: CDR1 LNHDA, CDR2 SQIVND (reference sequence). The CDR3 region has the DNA TGTGCCAGTAGCTCGTCGGCAGGGGGGACGCCCCAGCATTTT. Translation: CASSSSAGGTPQHF.

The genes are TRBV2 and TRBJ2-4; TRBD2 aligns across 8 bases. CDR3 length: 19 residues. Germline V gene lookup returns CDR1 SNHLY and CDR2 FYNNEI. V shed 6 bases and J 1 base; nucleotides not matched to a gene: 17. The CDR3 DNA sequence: TGTGCCAGCAGGCCCTTAGCGGGACCTTCCCCGGAGGCCAAAAACATTCAGTACTTC. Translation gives CASRPLAGPSPEAKNIQYF. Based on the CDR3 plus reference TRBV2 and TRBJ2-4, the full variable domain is EPEVTQTPSHQVTQMGQEVILRCVPISNHLYFYWYRQILGQKVEFLVSFYNNEISEKSEIFDDQFSVERPDGSNFTLKIRSTKLEDSAMYFCASRPLAGPSPEAKNIQYFGAGTRLSVL.

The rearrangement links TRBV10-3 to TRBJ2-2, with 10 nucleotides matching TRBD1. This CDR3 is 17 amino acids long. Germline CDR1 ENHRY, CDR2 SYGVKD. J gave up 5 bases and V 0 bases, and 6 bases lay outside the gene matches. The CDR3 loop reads CAISESTRQGATGELFF. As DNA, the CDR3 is TGTGCCATCAGTGAGTCGACTCGACAGGGGGCGACCGGGGAGCTGTTTTTT.

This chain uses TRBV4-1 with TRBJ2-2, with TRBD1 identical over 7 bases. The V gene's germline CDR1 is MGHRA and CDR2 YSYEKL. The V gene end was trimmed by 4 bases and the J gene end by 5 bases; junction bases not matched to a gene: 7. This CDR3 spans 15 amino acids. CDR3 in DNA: TGCGCCAGCAGCCCCAGGGGGACGGGGACCGGGGAGCTGTTTTTT. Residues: CASSPRGTGTGELFF.

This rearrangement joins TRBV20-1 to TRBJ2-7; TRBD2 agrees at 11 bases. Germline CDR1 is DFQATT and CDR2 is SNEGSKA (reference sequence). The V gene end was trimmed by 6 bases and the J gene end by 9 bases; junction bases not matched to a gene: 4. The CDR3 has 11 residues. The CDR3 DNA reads TGCAGTGCAAGACTAGCGGGGAGGCAGTACTTC. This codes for CSARLAGRQYF.

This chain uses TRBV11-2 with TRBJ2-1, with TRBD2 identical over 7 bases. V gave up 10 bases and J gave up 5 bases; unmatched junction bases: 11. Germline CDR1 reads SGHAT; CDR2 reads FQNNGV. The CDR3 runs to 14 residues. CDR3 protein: CATGTPSGNNEQFF. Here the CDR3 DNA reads TGTGCCACTGGGACCCCTAGCGGCAACAATGAGCAGTTCTTC.

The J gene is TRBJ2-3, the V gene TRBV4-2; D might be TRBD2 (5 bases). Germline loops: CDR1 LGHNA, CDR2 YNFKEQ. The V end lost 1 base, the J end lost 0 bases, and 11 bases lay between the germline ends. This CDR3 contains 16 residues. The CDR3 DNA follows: TGTGCCAGCAGCCAAGTCGGGGTCTTTAGCACAGATACGCAGTATTTT. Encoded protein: CASSQVGVFSTDTQYF.

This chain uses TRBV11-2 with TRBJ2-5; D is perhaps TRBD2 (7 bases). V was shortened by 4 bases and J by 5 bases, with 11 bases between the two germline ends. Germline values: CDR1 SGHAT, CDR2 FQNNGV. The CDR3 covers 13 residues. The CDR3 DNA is TGTGCCAGCAGCTGGGGGCGGGAGGAGACCCAGTACTTC. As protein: CASSWGREETQYF.

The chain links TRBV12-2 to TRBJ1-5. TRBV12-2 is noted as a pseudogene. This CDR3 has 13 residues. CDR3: CASRFTGTEPQHF. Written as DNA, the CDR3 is TGTGCAAGTCGCTTCACCGGGACTGAGCCCCAGCATTTT.

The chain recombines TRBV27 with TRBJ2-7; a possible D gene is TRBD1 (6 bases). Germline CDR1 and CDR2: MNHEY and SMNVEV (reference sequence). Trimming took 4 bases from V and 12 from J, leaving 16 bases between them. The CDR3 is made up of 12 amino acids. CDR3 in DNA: TGTGCCAGCAGTTCCCTCACACAGGGTCGGTACTTC. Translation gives CASSSLTQGRYF.

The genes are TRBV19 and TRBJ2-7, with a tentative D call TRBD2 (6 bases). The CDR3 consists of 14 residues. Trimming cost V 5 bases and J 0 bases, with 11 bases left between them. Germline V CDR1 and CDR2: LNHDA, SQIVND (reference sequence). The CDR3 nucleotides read TGTGCCAGTAGTTTGGACTATTTCTCCTACGAGCAGTACTTC. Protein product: CASSLDYFSYEQYF.

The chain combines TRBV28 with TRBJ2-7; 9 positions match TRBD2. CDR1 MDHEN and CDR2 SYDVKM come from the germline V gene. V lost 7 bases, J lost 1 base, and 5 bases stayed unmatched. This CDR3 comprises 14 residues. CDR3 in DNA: TGTGCCAGCACGGGACTAGCAGCTTCCTACGAGCAGTACTTC. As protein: CASTGLAASYEQYF. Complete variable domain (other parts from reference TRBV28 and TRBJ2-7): DVKVTQSSRYLVKRTGEKVFLECVQDMDHENMFWYRQDPGLGLRLIYFSYDVKMKEKGDIPEGYSVSREKKERFSLILESASTNQTSMYLCASTGLAASYEQYFGPGTRLTVT.

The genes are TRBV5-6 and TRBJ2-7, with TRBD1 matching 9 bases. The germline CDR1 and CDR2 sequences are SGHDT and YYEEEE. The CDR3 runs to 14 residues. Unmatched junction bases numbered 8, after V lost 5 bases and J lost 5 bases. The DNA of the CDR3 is TGTGCCAGCAGGTCCGGACAGGGGATCAACGAGCAGTACTTC. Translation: CASRSGQGINEQYF.

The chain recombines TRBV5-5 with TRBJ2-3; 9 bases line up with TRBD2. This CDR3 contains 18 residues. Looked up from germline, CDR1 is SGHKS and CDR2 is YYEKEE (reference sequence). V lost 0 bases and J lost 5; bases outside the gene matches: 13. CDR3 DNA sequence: TGTGCCAGCAGCTTGGGTCTAGCGGGATTGAGTGCAGGAGATACGCAGTATTTT. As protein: CASSLGLAGLSAGDTQYF.